These 30 T cell receptor beta chains originate from one sample sequenced in a study of monozygotic twins with inflammatory bowel disease. TCRdb reprocessed the 5' RACE reads; each CDR3 protein has one entry and no DNA is given. This sample's clone table lists just over 300,000 distinct CDR3 sequences. Sequences were obtained from blood. These receptor sequences come from a human donor with ulcerative colitis or Crohn's disease, or a healthy co-twin of an affected twin (not recorded which).

The chain employs TRBV4-1 and TRBJ1-5; TCRdb returns TRBD1, unconfirmable since there is no DNA. CDR1 is MGHRA, CDR2 YSYEKL, per germline. CDR3 length: 15 residues. CDR3 protein: CASSQEGLGNQPQHF.

J is TRBJ2-7 and V is TRBV15; TCRdb's D gene call, TRBD2, goes unchecked for lack of DNA. Per the germline V gene, CDR1 is LNHNV and CDR2 is YYDKDF (reference sequence). CDR3 length: 15 amino acids. CDR3 sequence: CATSRAGTSSYEQYF.

The chain uses TRBV6-5 and TRBJ2-2; TCRdb's D call, TRBD1, is unchecked because there is no DNA. The CDR3 is made up of 16 amino acids. Germline V gene sequence: CDR1 MNHEY, CDR2 SVGAGI. CDR3 residues: CASSYSKQGLIGELFF.

V and J are TRBV27 and TRBJ2-3; no DNA is available, so the TRBD2 call from TCRdb remains unchecked. This CDR3 contains 16 residues. The V gene's germline CDR1 is MNHEY and CDR2 SMNVEV (reference sequence). This chain's CDR3 is CASSKGLAGVLDTQYF.

The chain couples TRBV7-2 to TRBJ1-1; the D gene TCRdb calls, TRBD1, cannot be checked with no DNA. The CDR3 has 15 amino acids. Germline V gene sequence: CDR1 SGHTA, CDR2 FQGNSA. The chain's CDR3 is CASSLSGTGMNEAFF.

The rearrangement uses TRBV20-1 and TRBJ1-4; no DNA is available, so the TRBD1 call from TCRdb remains unchecked. Germline CDR1 DFQATT, CDR2 SNEGSKA (reference sequence). This CDR3 spans 13 amino acids. The CDR3 reads CSVLGDVREKLFF.

V gene TRBV29-1 combines with J gene TRBJ1-1; checking the TCRdb D call of TRBD1 is not possible without DNA. The CDR3 extends over 12 amino acids. The germline V gene encodes CDR1 SQVTM and CDR2 ANQGSEA. The CDR3: CSVGQGYTEAFF.

The chain combines TRBV19 with TRBJ2-1; the TCRdb call, TRBD2, lacks DNA for checking. The CDR3 is 17 amino acids. Germline V gene data show CDR1 as LNHDA and CDR2 as SQIVND (reference sequence). CDR3 amino acids: CASSMYGLAGTYNEQFF.

The CDR3 reads CASSWGASGRVNEQFF. This chain joins TRBV6-2 or TRBV6-3 and TRBJ2-1; as DNA is missing, the TRBD2 call by TCRdb cannot be tested. The CDR3 sequence is 16 residues long. Per germline, CDR1 MNHEY and CDR2 SVGEGT.

The gene calls are TRBV12-3 or TRBV12-4 and TRBJ2-3; there is no DNA to check the TCRdb D call of TRBD1. The CDR3 runs 15 residues. This CDR3 reads CASSYSGGAPDTQYF.

The chain combines TRBV6-2 or TRBV6-3 with TRBJ2-3; the D call from TCRdb, TRBD1, cannot be confirmed without DNA. Germline V gene sequence: CDR1 MNHEY, CDR2 SVGEGT. This CDR3 region has 17 residues. The CDR3 here is CASSGQPGGGAVDTQYF.

The J gene is TRBJ2-2, the V gene TRBV20-1. The CDR3 sequence is 13 residues long. CDR1 is DFQATT, CDR2 SNEGSKA, per germline (reference sequence). The CDR3 spells CSGTKANTGELFF.

The genes are TRBV6-1 and TRBJ2-7; without DNA, the TCRdb call of TRBD1 cannot be checked. The germline gives CDR1 MNHNS, CDR2 SASEGT. The CDR3 is 17 amino acids. The CDR3 here is CASRLRALARGLGEQYF.

This chain joins TRBV3-1 and TRBJ2-2; TCRdb proposes TRBD1, but this gene call is untestable without DNA. Germline V CDR1 and CDR2: LGHDT, YNNKEL (reference sequence). The CDR3 is 13 amino acids. Here the CDR3 reads CASRQGGTGELFF.

This rearrangement joins TRBV9 to TRBJ2-2; the D gene TCRdb calls, TRBD1, cannot be checked with no DNA. The CDR3 runs 15 residues. The germline V gene encodes CDR1 SGDLS and CDR2 YYNGEE. CDR3 residues: CASREDRGNTGELFF.

This sequence joins TRBV7-2 and TRBJ1-4; TCRdb reports TRBD1, a call that lacks DNA to check it against. Germline V gene lookup returns CDR1 SGHTA and CDR2 FQGNSA. This CDR3 comprises 14 residues. The CDR3 is CASSPPSSGEKLFF.

The chain employs TRBV21-1 and TRBJ1-6; the D call from TCRdb, TRBD1, cannot be confirmed without DNA. TRBV21-1 is a documented pseudogene. This CDR3 region has 14 residues. This CDR3 is CASSDRDRNSPLHF.

This sequence joins TRBV6-2 or TRBV6-3 and TRBJ2-1; TCRdb gives TRBD2 as the D gene, but with no DNA this cannot be confirmed. The CDR3 loop spans 17 amino acids. Germline-derived CDR1 and CDR2 are MNHEY and SVGEGT. The CDR3 reads CASSYSLGLADSNEQFF.

J is TRBJ2-4 and V is TRBV7-2; TCRdb reports TRBD1, a call that lacks DNA to check it against. This CDR3 is built from 15 residues. Germline assignment: CDR1 SGHTA and CDR2 FQGNSA. The CDR3 sequence is CASSYPGTSINIQYF.

V is TRBV12-3 or TRBV12-4 and J is TRBJ1-2. The CDR3 is made up of 12 amino acids. Here the CDR3 reads CASRRHNYGYTF.

This chain links TRBV5-1 with TRBJ1-4. This CDR3 comprises 14 residues. CDR1 and CDR2 from the germline V gene are SGHRS and YFSETQ. CDR3 in amino acids: CASSLKTANEKLFF.

The rearrangement joins TRBV15 to TRBJ1-1; TCRdb returns TRBD1, unconfirmable since there is no DNA. Germline CDR1 LNHNV, CDR2 YYDKDF (reference sequence). The CDR3 loop spans 15 amino acids. The chain's CDR3 is CATSRGAQGDTEAFF.

CDR3 protein: CSGLPGQLNQPQHF. The rearrangement uses TRBV20-1 and TRBJ1-5; the TRBD1 assignment by TCRdb is unverifiable without DNA. Per the germline V gene, CDR1 is DFQATT and CDR2 is SNEGSKA (reference sequence). CDR3 length: 14 residues.

The rearrangement joins TRBV30 to TRBJ1-6. This CDR3 has 15 amino acids. Germline V CDR1 and CDR2: GTSNPN, SVGIG (reference sequence). The CDR3 reads CAWSVSFPLGSPLHF.

The V call is TRBV28, the J call TRBJ2-7; the TRBD1 assignment by TCRdb is unverifiable without DNA. Germline assignment: CDR1 MDHEN and CDR2 SYDVKM. CDR3 length equals 15 residues. CDR3 residues: CASSLGTVVGNEQYF.

The V and J genes are TRBV7-8 and TRBJ2-2; TCRdb reports TRBD2, a call that lacks DNA to check it against. Germline V gives CDR1 SGHVS, CDR2 FQNEAQ. There are 14 residues in the CDR3. CDR3 sequence: CASSSGGGPGELFF. The full variable domain, completed using reference TRBV7-8 and TRBJ2-2, is GAGVSQSPRYKVAKRGQDVALRCDPISGHVSLFWYQQALGQGPEFLTYFQNEAQLDKSGLPSDRFFAERPEGSVSTLKIQRTQQEDSAVYLCASSSGGGPGELFFGEGSRLTVL.

J is TRBJ2-7 and V is TRBV19. The CDR3 sequence is 15 residues long. In germline, CDR1 is LNHDA, CDR2 SQIVND (reference sequence). CDR3 loop: CASSIVLRSSYEQYF.

V is TRBV12-3 or TRBV12-4 and J is TRBJ2-3; TCRdb designates TRBD1, a call that cannot be tested without DNA. The CDR3 spans 15 residues. The CDR3 protein is CASSPETGSTDTQYF.

This rearrangement joins TRBV5-1 to TRBJ1-6; TCRdb reports TRBD1, a call that lacks DNA to check it against. The germline gives CDR1 SGHRS, CDR2 YFSETQ. The CDR3 covers 19 residues. The chain's CDR3 is CASSLGSGPGSRQRSPLHF.

The CDR3 sequence: CASSLSGAEYEQYF. This chain joins TRBV12-3 or TRBV12-4 and TRBJ2-7; TCRdb returns TRBD1, unconfirmable since there is no DNA. There are 14 residues in the CDR3.